These 27 T cell receptor beta chains originate from one sample sequenced in a study of cytomegalovirus exposure and HLA in healthy donors. PCR amplification relied on 60 Vbeta primers (plus 13 Jbeta primers). Some clones are missing from TCRdb's copy, which holds only in-frame ones; the method was immunoSEQ multiplex PCR. The sample has about 96,000 clones, 77% seen once. The sequenced sample was PBMCs. The receptors were gathered from a man in his fifties in good health and CMV-seropositive.

V is TRBV19 and J is TRBJ1-5; 8 bases map to TRBD1. The germline gives CDR1 LNHDA, CDR2 SQIVND (reference sequence). V dropped 4 bases and J dropped 0; count of bases not matched to a gene: 5. The CDR3 contains 16 residues. CDR3 coding DNA: TGTGCCAGTAGTAGTGGGACAGGCAGTAGCAATCAGCCCCAGCATTTT. Encoded protein: CASSSGTGSSNQPQHF.

The CDR3 loop reads CASRREDNSPLHF. In DNA form, the CDR3 reads TGTGCCAGCAGGAGGGAGGATAATTCACCCCTCCACTTT. The rearrangement uses TRBV5-6 and TRBJ1-6; no reliable D call. V was trimmed by 5 bases and J by 5 bases, leaving 8 bases between them. The germline gives CDR1 SGHDT, CDR2 YYEEEE. The CDR3 totals 13 residues.

Note on this clone: The germline gene is not matched at one end of the junction; a read error may be the cause. The sample carries other DNA sequences with the same CDR3. The chain is built from TRBV7-3 and TRBJ2-3, with TRBD2 matching over 10 bases. The CDR3 totals 20 residues. Germline V gene lookup returns CDR1 SGHTA and CDR2 FQGTGA. The DNA of the CDR3 is TGTGCCAGCAGCTTAGGATGGGGGCTAGCGGGGGCATCTAGCACGGATACGCAGTATTTT. It specifies CASSLGWGLAGASSTDTQYF.

The genes are TRBV9 and TRBJ2-5; 7 bases match TRBD2. The germline V gene has CDR1 SGDLS and CDR2 YYNGEE. The trim removed 1 base at V and 4 bases at J, leaving 4 bases unmatched. The CDR3 extends over 14 amino acids. The CDR3 nucleotides read TGTGCCAGCAGCGTAAGTGGGGGGGGAGAGACCCAGTACTTC. Translated, it gives CASSVSGGGETQYF.

This clone appeared a few times. The chain uses TRBV5-1 and TRBJ1-4; 7 positions match TRBD1. This CDR3 spans 14 amino acids. With V trimmed by 7 bases and J by 6 bases, 9 bases remained unmatched. The germline CDR1 and CDR2 sequences are SGHRS and YFSETQ. CDR3 in amino acids: CASSETGKYEKLFF. The CDR3 DNA sequence: TGCGCCAGCTCTGAGACAGGGAAATATGAAAAACTGTTTTTT.

The rearrangement links TRBV28 to TRBJ1-1; no clear D. Germline CDR1 reads MDHEN; CDR2 reads SYDVKM. Trimming cost V 2 bases and J 5 bases, with 9 bases left between them. There are 13 residues in the CDR3. CDR3: CASSLGGRTEAFF. The CDR3 nucleotides are TGTGCCAGCAGTTTAGGAGGAAGAACTGAAGCTTTCTTT.

Regarding this clone: Germline is not matched at one junction end, which may reflect a read error. J is TRBJ1-3 and V is TRBV7-7; D may be TRBD1 (6 bases). The CDR3 runs to 14 residues. From germline, CDR1 is SSHAT and CDR2 FNYEAQ (reference sequence). CDR3 sequence (DNA): TGTGCTAGCAGCTTACAGGACAGTGGGCACACCATATATTTT. This codes for CASSLQDSGHTIYF.

The chain joins TRBV9 to TRBJ1-3, with D possibly matching TRBD1 (6 bases). Per the germline V gene, CDR1 is SGDLS and CDR2 is YYNGEE. The CDR3 spans 14 residues. The V end lost 4 bases, the J end lost 0 bases, and 8 bases lay between the germline ends. CDR3 protein: CASSTDSSGNTIYF. In DNA form, the CDR3 reads TGTGCCAGCAGCACGGACAGCTCTGGAAACACCATATATTTT. Drawing the rest from reference TRBV9 and TRBJ1-3, the complete variable domain is DSGVTQTPKHLITATGQRVTLRCSPRSGDLSVYWYQQSLDQGLQFLIQYYNGEERAKGNILERFSAQQFPDLHSELNLSSLELGDSALYFCASSTDSSGNTIYFGEGSWLTVV.

There are a few counts of this clone. V usage is TRBV30 and J usage is TRBJ2-7; 8 bases align to TRBD1. The CDR3 has 13 residues. Germline assignment: CDR1 GTSNPN and CDR2 SVGIG (reference sequence). The J segment lost 1 base and the V segment lost 5 bases, leaving 4 bases of the junction unmatched. CDR3 sequence reads: CAWDRGRSYEQYF. In nucleotides, the CDR3 is TGTGCCTGGGACAGGGGACGGTCCTACGAGCAGTACTTC.

The chain couples TRBV11-2 to TRBJ2-1, with D possibly being TRBD1 (6 bases). CDR1 is SGHAT and CDR2 is FQNNGV in the germline V gene. The length of the CDR3 is 15 residues. V lost 3 bases and J lost 8, with 17 bases in between. The CDR3 reads CASSLRQGSWHEQFF. As DNA, the CDR3 is TGTGCCAGCAGCTTGAGGCAGGGGTCGTGGCATGAGCAGTTCTTC.

The chain couples TRBV7-2 to TRBJ2-5; 8 nucleotides match TRBD1. The better agreement between TRBJ2-7 and the DNA end casts doubt on the J call. The CDR3 is made up of 16 amino acids. Germline V gene data show CDR1 as SGHTA and CDR2 as FQGNSA. CDR3 residues: CASSLGPGQVSYEQYF. The CDR3 DNA follows: TGTGCCAGCAGCTTAGGACCGGGACAGGTCTCCTACGAGCAGTACTTC.

The rearrangement links TRBV7-9 to TRBJ1-1; possibly TRBD1 for D (6 bases). Germline lookup yields CDR1 SEHNR and CDR2 FQNEAQ (reference sequence). The CDR3 is 15 residues long. V was cut by 3 bases and J by 2 bases, with 13 bases left in between. CDR3 protein: CASSFVGASNTEAFF. The CDR3 nucleotides are TGTGCCAGCAGCTTCGTGGGGGCCTCTAACACTGAAGCTTTCTTT.

The genes are TRBV7-9 and TRBJ1-2; D not certain. Germline V CDR1 and CDR2: SEHNR, FQNEAQ (reference sequence). The CDR3 is made up of 14 amino acids. The V end lost 5 bases, the J end lost 4 bases, and 14 bases lay between the germline ends. CDR3 amino acids: CASSPEGGPYGYTF. CDR3 bases: TGTGCCAGCAGCCCTGAAGGCGGGCCCTATGGCTACACCTTC.

The chain has TRBV30 and TRBJ1-1; no definite D call. Germline CDR1 is GTSNPN and CDR2 is SVGIG (reference sequence). There are 11 residues in the CDR3. Trimming removed 3 bases from V and 8 bases from J, with 10 bases in between. This chain's CDR3 is CAWSPQREAFF. CDR3 in DNA: TGTGCCTGGAGCCCCCAGAGGGAAGCTTTCTTT.

The CDR3 here is CASSTGGPQPQHF. The CDR3 DNA follows: TGTGCCAGTAGTACGGGAGGCCCCCAGCCCCAGCATTTT. The genes are TRBV19 and TRBJ1-5; D uncertain. The CDR3 has 13 residues. The germline V gene encodes CDR1 LNHDA and CDR2 SQIVND (reference sequence). Trimming cost V 4 bases and J 7 bases, with 11 bases left between them.

The chain combines TRBV7-9 with TRBJ2-7; TRBD1 matches 9 bases. This CDR3 has 14 amino acids. The V and J ends lost 2 bases and 3 bases, in that order; junction bases with no gene match: 2. CDR1 is SEHNR, CDR2 FQNEAQ, per germline (reference sequence). CDR3 loop: CASSLSGQGYEQYF. The CDR3 DNA reads TGTGCCAGCAGCTTATCGGGACAGGGCTACGAGCAGTACTTC.

The rearrangement links TRBV7-6 to TRBJ1-1; TRBD1 matches 8 bases. The CDR3 sequence is 12 residues long. Germline values: CDR1 SGHVS, CDR2 FNYEAQ. With 5 bases clipped from V and 8 bases from J, the junction kept 4 bases outside the gene matches. The CDR3: CASSRDRGEAFF. CDR3 sequence (DNA): TGTGCCAGCAGCCGCGACAGGGGCGAAGCTTTCTTT.

This chain links TRBV27 with TRBJ1-2; tentative D call: TRBD1 (6 bases). The V gene's germline CDR1 is MNHEY and CDR2 SMNVEV (reference sequence). V lost 0 bases to trimming and J lost 4 bases, with 9 bases between them. The CDR3 has 14 residues. The CDR3 nucleotides are TGTGCCAGCAGTTTATCCGGACAGTTCTATGGCTACACCTTC. The encoded protein is CASSLSGQFYGYTF.

The gene calls are TRBV23-1 and TRBJ1-3; no definite D call. TRBV23-1 is identified as an open reading frame with a role that is uncertain. Trimming shortened V by 7 bases and J by 8 bases, and 12 bases separated the two germline ends. This CDR3 contains 12 residues. The CDR3 is CASTPRWDTIYF. In nucleotides, the CDR3 is TGCGCCAGCACCCCTAGGTGGGACACCATATATTTT.

This rearrangement joins TRBV7-2 to TRBJ1-2; 9 positions agree with TRBD1. CDR3 length equals 14 residues. The ends lost 4 bases at V and 4 bases at J; junction bases unmatched: 4. CDR1 is SGHTA, CDR2 FQGNSA, per germline. The CDR3 here is CASSSDRGPYGYTF. The CDR3 DNA sequence: TGTGCCAGCAGCTCGGACAGGGGACCCTATGGCTACACCTTC. Looking up the rest from reference TRBV7-2 and TRBJ1-2 gives the full variable domain: GAGVSQSPSNKVTEKGKDVELRCDPISGHTALYWYRQSLGQGLEFLIYFQGNSAPDKSGLPSDRFSAERTGGSVSTLTIQRTQQEDSAVYLCASSSDRGPYGYTFGSGTRLTVV.

The V and J genes are TRBV30 and TRBJ2-7; possible D gene TRBD2, 5 bases. The germline V gene has CDR1 GTSNPN and CDR2 SVGIG (reference sequence). V lost 8 bases, J lost 5 bases, and 22 bases lay in between. This CDR3 spans 14 amino acids. The CDR3 DNA follows: TGTGCCACGAGTACCTTTTCGGGGTTCCACGAGCAGTACTTC. It encodes CATSTFSGFHEQYF.

In this sample, this clone turned up once. V and J are TRBV7-2 and TRBJ1-6, with 10 bases lining up with TRBD1. J gave up 10 bases and V 5 bases, and 5 bases lay outside the gene matches. The CDR3 is 14 residues long. Germline assignment: CDR1 SGHTA and CDR2 FQGNSA. Written as DNA, the CDR3 is TGTGCCAGCAGCCCGGGGACAGGGGTGTCACCCCTCCACTTT. It translates to CASSPGTGVSPLHF.

A few counts support this clone. The V gene is TRBV6-1, the J gene TRBJ1-4; TRBD1 might be the D (5 bases). V gave up 8 bases and J gave up 4 bases, with 17 bases separating them. This CDR3 comprises 15 residues. In germline, CDR1 is MNHNS, CDR2 SASEGT. In nucleotides, the CDR3 is TGTGCCAGCCGCGGGGGAGGGGACTATAATGAAAAACTGTTTTTT. It specifies CASRGGGDYNEKLFF.

This chain uses TRBV7-6 with TRBJ2-7; D ambiguous. Deletions cut 2 bases from V and 5 bases from J, with 10 bases between. The CDR3 sequence is 13 residues long. Looked up from germline, CDR1 is SGHVS and CDR2 is FNYEAQ. Here the CDR3 reads CASSLSRVDEQYF. The CDR3 DNA is TGTGCCAGCAGCTTAAGCCGAGTCGACGAGCAGTACTTC.

The gene calls are TRBV7-9 and TRBJ2-5, with D hard to call. The DNA end is a closer match to TRBJ2-7, so the J assignment may be wrong. The germline CDR1 and CDR2 sequences are SEHNR and FQNEAQ (reference sequence). The CDR3 has 14 residues. The CDR3 DNA reads as TGTGCCAGCAGCTTTGTTTATCTTGGAAGCGAGCAGTACTTC. Its protein product is CASSFVYLGSEQYF.

This chain joins TRBV11-1 and TRBJ2-4; no reliable D call. Trimming cost V 3 bases and J 6 bases, with 9 bases left between them. Per germline, CDR1 SGHAT and CDR2 FQDESV (reference sequence). The CDR3 loop spans 13 amino acids. The CDR3 DNA follows: TGTGCCAGCAGCTTGTCCCCAGGAAACATTCAGTACTTC. It codes for CASSLSPGNIQYF.

The CDR3: CASSYSGPSNSPLHF. DNA for the CDR3: TGTGCCAGCAGTTACTCCGGTCCTTCTAATTCACCCCTCCACTTT. The chain employs TRBV6-5 and TRBJ1-6; D uncertain. Germline loops: CDR1 MNHEY, CDR2 SVGAGI. The CDR3 is 15 residues long. V gave up 0 bases and J gave up 6 bases, with 9 bases separating them.